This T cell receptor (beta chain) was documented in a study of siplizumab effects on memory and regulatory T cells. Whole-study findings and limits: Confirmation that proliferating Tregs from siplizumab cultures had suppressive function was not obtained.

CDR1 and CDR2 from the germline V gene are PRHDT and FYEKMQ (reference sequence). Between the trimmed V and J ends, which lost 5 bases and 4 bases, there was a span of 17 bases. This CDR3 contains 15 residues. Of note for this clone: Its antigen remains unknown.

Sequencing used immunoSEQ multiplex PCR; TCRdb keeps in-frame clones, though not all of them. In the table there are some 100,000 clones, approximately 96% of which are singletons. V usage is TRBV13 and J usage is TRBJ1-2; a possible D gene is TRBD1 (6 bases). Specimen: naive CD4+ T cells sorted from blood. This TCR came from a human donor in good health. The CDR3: CASSPRTDRIYGYTF. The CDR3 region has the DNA TGTGCCAGCAGCCCCAGGACAGACCGAATCTATGGCTACACCTTC.